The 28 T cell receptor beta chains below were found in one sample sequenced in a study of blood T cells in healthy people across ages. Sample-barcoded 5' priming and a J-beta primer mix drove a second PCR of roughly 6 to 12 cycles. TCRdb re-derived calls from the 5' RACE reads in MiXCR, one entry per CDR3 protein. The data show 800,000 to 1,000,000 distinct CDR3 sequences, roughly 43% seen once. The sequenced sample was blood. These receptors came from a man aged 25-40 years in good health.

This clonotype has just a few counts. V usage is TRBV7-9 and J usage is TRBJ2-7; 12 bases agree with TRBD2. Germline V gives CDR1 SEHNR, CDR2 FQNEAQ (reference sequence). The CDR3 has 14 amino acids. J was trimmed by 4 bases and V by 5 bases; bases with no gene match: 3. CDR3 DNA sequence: TGTGCCAGCAGCATGACTAGCGGGGGTTACGAGCAGTACTTC. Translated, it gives CASSMTSGGYEQYF.

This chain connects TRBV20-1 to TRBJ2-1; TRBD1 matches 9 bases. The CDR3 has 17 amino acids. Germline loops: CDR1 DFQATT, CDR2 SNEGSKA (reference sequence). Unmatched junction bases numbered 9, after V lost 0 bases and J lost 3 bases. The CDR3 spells CSARDSEGQGIYNEQFF. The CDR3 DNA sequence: TGCAGTGCTAGAGACTCGGAGGGACAGGGCATCTACAATGAGCAGTTCTTC.

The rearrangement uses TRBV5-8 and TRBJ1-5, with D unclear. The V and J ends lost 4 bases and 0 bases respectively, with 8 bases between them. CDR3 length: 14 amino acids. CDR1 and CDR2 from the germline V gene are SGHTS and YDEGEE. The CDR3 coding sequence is TGTGCCAGCAGCCCGACCTTTAGCAATCAGCCCCAGCATTTT. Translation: CASSPTFSNQPQHF.

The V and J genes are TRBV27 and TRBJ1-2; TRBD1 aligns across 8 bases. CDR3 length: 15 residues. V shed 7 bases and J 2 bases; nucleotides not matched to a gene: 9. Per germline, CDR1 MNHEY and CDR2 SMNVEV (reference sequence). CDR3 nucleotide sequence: TGTGCCAGCACCACCATCGGACAGGGCAACTATGGCTACACCTTC. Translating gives CASTTIGQGNYGYTF.

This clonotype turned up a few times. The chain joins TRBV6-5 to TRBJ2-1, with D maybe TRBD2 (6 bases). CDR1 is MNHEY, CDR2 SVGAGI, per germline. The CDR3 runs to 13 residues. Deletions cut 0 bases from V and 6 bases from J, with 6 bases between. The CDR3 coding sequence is TGTGCCAGCAGTTACTCACTAGCCAATGAGCAGTTCTTC. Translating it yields CASSYSLANEQFF.

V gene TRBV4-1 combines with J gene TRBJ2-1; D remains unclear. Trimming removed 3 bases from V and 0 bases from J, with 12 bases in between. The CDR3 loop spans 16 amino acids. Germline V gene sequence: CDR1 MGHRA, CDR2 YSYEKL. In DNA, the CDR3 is TGCGCCAGCAGCCAGCGTCAGGAGCGCTCCTACAATGAGCAGTTCTTC. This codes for CASSQRQERSYNEQFF.

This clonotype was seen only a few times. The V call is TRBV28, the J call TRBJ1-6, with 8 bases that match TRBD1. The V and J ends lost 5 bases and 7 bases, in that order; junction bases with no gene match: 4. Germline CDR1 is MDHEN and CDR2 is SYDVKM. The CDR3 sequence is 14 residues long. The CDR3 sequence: CASSQGAGNSPLHF. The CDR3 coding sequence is TGTGCCAGCAGTCAGGGGGCCGGAAATTCACCCCTCCACTTT.

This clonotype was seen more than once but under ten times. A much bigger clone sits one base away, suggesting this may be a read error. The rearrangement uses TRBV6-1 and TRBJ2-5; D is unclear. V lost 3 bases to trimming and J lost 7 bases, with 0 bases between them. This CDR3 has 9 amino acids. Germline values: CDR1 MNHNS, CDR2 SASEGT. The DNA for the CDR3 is TGTGCCAGCAGTGAGACCCAGTACTTC. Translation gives CASSETQYF.

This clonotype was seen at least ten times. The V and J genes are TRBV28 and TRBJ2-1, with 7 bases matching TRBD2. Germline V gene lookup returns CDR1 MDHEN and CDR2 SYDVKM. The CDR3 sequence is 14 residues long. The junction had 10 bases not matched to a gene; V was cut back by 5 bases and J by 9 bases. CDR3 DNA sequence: TGTGCCAGCAGTCCGGTCGGGGAGGGCGTTGAGCAGTTCTTC. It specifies CASSPVGEGVEQFF.

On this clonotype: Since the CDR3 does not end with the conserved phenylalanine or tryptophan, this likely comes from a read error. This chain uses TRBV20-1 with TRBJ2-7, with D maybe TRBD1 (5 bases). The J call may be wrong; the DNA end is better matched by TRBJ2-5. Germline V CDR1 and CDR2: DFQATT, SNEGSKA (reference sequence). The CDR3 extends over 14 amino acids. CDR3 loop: CSAKDTGYQETQYL. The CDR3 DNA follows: TGCAGTGCTAAAGATACAGGCTACCAAGAGACCCAGTACTTA.

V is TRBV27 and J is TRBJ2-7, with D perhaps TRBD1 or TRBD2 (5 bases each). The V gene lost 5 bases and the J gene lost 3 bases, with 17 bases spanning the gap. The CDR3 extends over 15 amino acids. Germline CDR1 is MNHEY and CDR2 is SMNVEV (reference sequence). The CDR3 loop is CASSTYRDGDYEQYF. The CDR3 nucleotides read TGTGCCAGCAGTACATACCGGGACGGGGACTACGAGCAGTACTTC.

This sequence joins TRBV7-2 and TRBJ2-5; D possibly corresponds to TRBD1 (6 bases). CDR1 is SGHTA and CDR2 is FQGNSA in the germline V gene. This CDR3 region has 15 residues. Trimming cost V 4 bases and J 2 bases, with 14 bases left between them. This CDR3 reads CASSWFGTHQETQYF. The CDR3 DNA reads TGTGCCAGCAGCTGGTTTGGGACACATCAAGAGACCCAGTACTTC.

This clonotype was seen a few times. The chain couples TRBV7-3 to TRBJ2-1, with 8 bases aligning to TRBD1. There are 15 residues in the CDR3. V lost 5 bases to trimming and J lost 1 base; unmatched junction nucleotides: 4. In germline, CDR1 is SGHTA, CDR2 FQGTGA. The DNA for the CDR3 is TGTGCCAGCAGCGCCGACAGGGGATCCTACAATGAGCAGTTCTTC. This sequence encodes CASSADRGSYNEQFF.

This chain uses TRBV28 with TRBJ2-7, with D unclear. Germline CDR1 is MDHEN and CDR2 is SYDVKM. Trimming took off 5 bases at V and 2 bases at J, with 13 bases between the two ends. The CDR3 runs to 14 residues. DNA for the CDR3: TGTGCCAGCAGTCCGGCCTTAGGAGCCTACGAGCAGTACTTC. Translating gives CASSPALGAYEQYF.

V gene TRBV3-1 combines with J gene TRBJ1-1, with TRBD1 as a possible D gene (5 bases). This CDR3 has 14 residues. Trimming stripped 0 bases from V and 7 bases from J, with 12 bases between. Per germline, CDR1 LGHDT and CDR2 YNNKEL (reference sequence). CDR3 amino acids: CASSQDTGGGEAFF. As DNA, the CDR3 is TGTGCCAGCAGCCAAGATACGGGGGGAGGTGAAGCTTTCTTT.

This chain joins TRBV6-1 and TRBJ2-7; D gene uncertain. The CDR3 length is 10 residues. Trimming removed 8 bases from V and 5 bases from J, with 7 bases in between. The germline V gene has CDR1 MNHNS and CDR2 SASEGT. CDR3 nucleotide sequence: TGTGCCAGCTGGAGAGACGAGCAGTACTTC. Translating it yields CASWRDEQYF.

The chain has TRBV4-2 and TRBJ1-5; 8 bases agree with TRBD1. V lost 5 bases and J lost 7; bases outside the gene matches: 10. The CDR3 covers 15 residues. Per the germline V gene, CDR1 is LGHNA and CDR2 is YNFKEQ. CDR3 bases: TGTGCCAGCAGCATGACGACAGGGGTTAAACAGCCCCAGCATTTT. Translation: CASSMTTGVKQPQHF.

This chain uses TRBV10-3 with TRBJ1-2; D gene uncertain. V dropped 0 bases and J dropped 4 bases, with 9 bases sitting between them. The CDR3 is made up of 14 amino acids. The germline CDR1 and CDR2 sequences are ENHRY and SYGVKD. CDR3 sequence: CAISESASPYGYTF. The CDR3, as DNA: TGTGCCATCAGTGAGTCCGCCAGCCCCTATGGCTACACCTTC.

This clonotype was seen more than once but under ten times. The CDR3: CASSLTGGAVYNSPLHF. CDR3 bases: TGTGCCAGCAGTCTTACAGGGGGCGCAGTCTATAATTCACCCCTCCACTTT. The chain employs TRBV2 and TRBJ1-6, with 9 bases fitting TRBD1. The CDR3 totals 17 residues. Trimming took 5 bases from V and 3 from J; bases not matched to a gene: 8. The V gene's germline CDR1 is SNHLY and CDR2 FYNNEI.

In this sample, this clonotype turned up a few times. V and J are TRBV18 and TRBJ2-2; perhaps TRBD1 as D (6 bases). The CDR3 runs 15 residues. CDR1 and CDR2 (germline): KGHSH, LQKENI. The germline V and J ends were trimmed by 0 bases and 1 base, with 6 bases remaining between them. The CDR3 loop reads CASSPPDRNTGELFF. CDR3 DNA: TGTGCCAGCTCACCACCGGACAGGAACACCGGGGAGCTGTTTTTT. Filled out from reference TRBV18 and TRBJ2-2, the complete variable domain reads NAGVMQNPRHLVRRRGQEARLRCSPMKGHSHVYWYRQLPEEGLKFMVYLQKENIIDESGMPKERFSAEFPKEGPSILRIQQVVRGDSAAYFCASSPPDRNTGELFFGEGSRLTVL.

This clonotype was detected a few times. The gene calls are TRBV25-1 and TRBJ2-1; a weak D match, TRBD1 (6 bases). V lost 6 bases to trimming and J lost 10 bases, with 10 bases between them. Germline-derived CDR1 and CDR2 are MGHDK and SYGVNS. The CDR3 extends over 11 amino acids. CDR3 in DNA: TGTGCCAGCAGATGGACAGTCGAGCAGTTCTTC. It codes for CASRWTVEQFF.

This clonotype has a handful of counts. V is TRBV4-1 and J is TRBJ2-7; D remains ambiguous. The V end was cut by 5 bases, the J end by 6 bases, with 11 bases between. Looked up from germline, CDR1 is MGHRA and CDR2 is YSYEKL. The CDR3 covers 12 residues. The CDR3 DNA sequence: TGCGCCAGCAGCAGGACCTTCGCCGAGCAGTACTTC. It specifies CASSRTFAEQYF.

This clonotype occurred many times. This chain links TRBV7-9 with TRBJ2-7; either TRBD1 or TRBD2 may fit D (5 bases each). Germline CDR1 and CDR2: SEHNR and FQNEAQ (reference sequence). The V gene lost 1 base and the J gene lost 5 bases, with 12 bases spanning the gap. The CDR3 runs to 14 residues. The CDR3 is CASSLGAGSDEQYF. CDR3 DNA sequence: TGTGCCAGCAGCTTAGGGGCAGGGAGCGACGAGCAGTACTTC.

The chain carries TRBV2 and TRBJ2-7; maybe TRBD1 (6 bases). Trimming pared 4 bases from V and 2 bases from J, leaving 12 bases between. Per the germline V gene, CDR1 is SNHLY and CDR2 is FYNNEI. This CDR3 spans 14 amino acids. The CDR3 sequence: CASSGRTATYEQYF. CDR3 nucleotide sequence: TGTGCCAGCAGTGGCCGGACAGCCACCTACGAGCAGTACTTC.

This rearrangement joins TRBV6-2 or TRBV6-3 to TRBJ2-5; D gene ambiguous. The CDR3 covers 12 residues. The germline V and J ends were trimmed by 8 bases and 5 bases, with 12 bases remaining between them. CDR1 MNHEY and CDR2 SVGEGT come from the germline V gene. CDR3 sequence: CASAAADETQYF. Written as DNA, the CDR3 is TGTGCCAGCGCGGCCGCGGATGAGACCCAGTACTTC.

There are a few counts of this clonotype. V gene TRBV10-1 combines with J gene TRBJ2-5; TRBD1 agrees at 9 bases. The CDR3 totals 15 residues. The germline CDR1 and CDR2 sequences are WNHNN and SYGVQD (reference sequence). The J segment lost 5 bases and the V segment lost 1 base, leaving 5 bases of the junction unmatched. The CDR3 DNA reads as TGCGCCAGCAGTGAGTTCGGACAGGGGCGGGAGACCCAGTACTTC. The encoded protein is CASSEFGQGRETQYF.

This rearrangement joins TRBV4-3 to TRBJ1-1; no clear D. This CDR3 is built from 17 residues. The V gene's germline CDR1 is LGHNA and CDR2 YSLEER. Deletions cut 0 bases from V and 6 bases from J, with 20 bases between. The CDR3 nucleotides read TGCGCCAGCAGCCAAGATAGGAGGGAAGGCCTGCACTCTGAAGCTTTCTTT. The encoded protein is CASSQDRREGLHSEAFF.

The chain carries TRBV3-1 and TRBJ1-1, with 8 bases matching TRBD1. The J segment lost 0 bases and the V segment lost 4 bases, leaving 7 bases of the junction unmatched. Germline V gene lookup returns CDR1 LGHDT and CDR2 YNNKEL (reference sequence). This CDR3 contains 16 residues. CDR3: CASSLGTGLMNTEAFF. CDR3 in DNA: TGTGCCAGCAGCCTCGGGACAGGACTCATGAACACTGAAGCTTTCTTT.